These 30 T cell receptor beta chains came from one sample sequenced in a study of T-cell memory formation after mild COVID-19. Via MiXCR, TCRdb re-called the 5' RACE reads, giving one row per CDR3 protein. This table has around 200,000 distinct CDR3 sequences, 16% appearing once. Sequencing was performed on PBMCs or a T cell subset sorted from them (not recorded which). These receptors all stem from an adult woman who had mild COVID-19 (a few samples of this study predate the infection). Cell type and time point are not known.

This chain uses TRBV24-1 with TRBJ2-3; a possible D gene is TRBD2 (5 bases). This CDR3 spans 16 amino acids. V shed 4 bases and J shed 3 bases, with 16 bases lying between them. The germline CDR1 and CDR2 sequences are KGHDR and SFDVKD. CDR3 sequence reads: CATSDRRSRGTDTQYF. CDR3 nucleotide sequence: TGTGCCACCAGTGACCGTAGATCTAGAGGGACAGATACGCAGTATTTT.

The gene calls are TRBV5-1 and TRBJ2-7; D perhaps matches TRBD1 (5 bases). CDR1 SGHRS and CDR2 YFSETQ come from the germline V gene. The V end was cut by 4 bases, the J end by 0 bases, with 17 bases between. The CDR3 is made up of 16 amino acids. CDR3 DNA: TGCGCCAGCAGCCCCTCTGGACACGTGAGCTCCTACGAGCAGTACTTC. Protein sequence: CASSPSGHVSSYEQYF.

V is TRBV5-1 and J is TRBJ1-3; tentative D call: TRBD1 (6 bases). The germline gives CDR1 SGHRS, CDR2 YFSETQ. Between the trimmed V and J ends, which lost 0 bases and 3 bases, there was a span of 13 bases. The CDR3 runs 16 residues. CDR3 in amino acids: CASSLGVGAGGNTIYF. In nucleotides, the CDR3 is TGCGCCAGCAGCTTGGGAGTGGGGGCCGGTGGAAACACCATATATTTT.

V and J are TRBV6-2 or TRBV6-3 and TRBJ2-2, with 12 bases aligning to TRBD2. This CDR3 region has 18 residues. The junction had 2 bases not matched to a gene; V was cut back by 0 bases and J by 0 bases. The germline CDR1 and CDR2 sequences are MNHEY and SVGEGT. This CDR3 is CASSYSLAGGPNTGELFF. The CDR3 nucleotides read TGTGCCAGCAGTTACTCCCTAGCGGGAGGGCCGAACACCGGGGAGCTGTTTTTT.

The genes are TRBV4-1 and TRBJ2-6; 9 bases match TRBD1. V was pared by 3 bases and J by 0 bases, with 6 bases of the junction left unmatched. This CDR3 region has 18 residues. Looked up from germline, CDR1 is MGHRA and CDR2 is YSYEKL. The CDR3 spells CASSQPGQGISGANVLTF. The CDR3, as DNA: TGCGCCAGCAGCCAGCCGGGACAGGGAATCTCTGGGGCCAACGTCCTGACTTTC.

This clonotype was picked up a small number of times. The chain recombines TRBV7-9 with TRBJ2-1; either TRBD1 or TRBD2 may supply D (5 bases each). V dropped 2 bases and J dropped 6 bases, with 17 bases sitting between them. Per the germline V gene, CDR1 is SEHNR and CDR2 is FQNEAQ (reference sequence). This CDR3 has 16 amino acids. CDR3 nucleotide sequence: TGTGCCAGCAGCTTAAGAGGAGGAGTCCAGGGCAATGAGCAGTTCTTC. This encodes CASSLRGGVQGNEQFF.

The chain is built from TRBV3-1 and TRBJ2-1; 7 nucleotides line up with TRBD2. This CDR3 contains 15 residues. Per the germline V gene, CDR1 is LGHDT and CDR2 is YNNKEL (reference sequence). J was trimmed by 9 bases and V by 4 bases; bases with no gene match: 12. DNA for the CDR3: TGTGCCAGCAGCCCTTCTAGCGGACTGGTCGGTGAGCAGTTCTTC. Translation: CASSPSSGLVGEQFF.

The genes are TRBV12-3 or TRBV12-4 and TRBJ1-5, with TRBD1 identical over 9 bases. This CDR3 is built from 13 residues. V shed 6 bases, J shed 9 bases, and the junction held 6 bases outside the gene matches. The CDR3 nucleotides are TGTGCCAGCAGCCGGGACAGGGTGATGCCCCAGCATTTT. Its translation is CASSRDRVMPQHF.

This chain links TRBV4-2 with TRBJ2-1; TRBD2 matches 12 bases. V lost 3 bases, J lost 8 bases, and 11 bases stayed unmatched. The CDR3 extends over 17 amino acids. Germline lookup yields CDR1 LGHNA and CDR2 YNFKEQ. The CDR3 reads CASSQVASGGVPYEQFF. The CDR3 DNA reads as TGTGCCAGCAGCCAGGTCGCTAGCGGGGGGGTCCCCTATGAGCAGTTCTTC.

The chain carries TRBV12-3 or TRBV12-4 and TRBJ1-1, with D perhaps TRBD1 (5 bases). The CDR3 spans 14 residues. V was trimmed by 8 bases and J by 1 base, leaving 14 bases between them. CDR3 in amino acids: CASSPGLSNTEAFF. CDR3 nucleotides: TGTGCCAGCTCACCGGGACTTTCGAACACTGAAGCTTTCTTT.

V gene TRBV20-1 combines with J gene TRBJ2-2; 10 nucleotides agree with TRBD2. This CDR3 comprises 14 residues. CDR1 is DFQATT and CDR2 is SNEGSKA in the germline V gene (reference sequence). V lost 2 bases, J lost 6 bases, and 3 bases stayed unmatched. CDR3 coding DNA: TGCAGTGCTAGAACTAGCGGGGTGGCCGGGGAGCTGTTTTTT. This codes for CSARTSGVAGELFF.

V and J are TRBV5-1 and TRBJ2-7; 7 bases fit TRBD1. Unmatched junction bases numbered 6, after V lost 5 bases and J lost 7 bases. The CDR3 runs 12 residues. Germline V gene data show CDR1 as SGHRS and CDR2 as YFSETQ. This chain's CDR3 is CASRLSGGEQYF. The CDR3 region has the DNA TGCGCCAGCAGGTTATCAGGGGGTGAGCAGTACTTC.

This clonotype was seen a handful of times. The CDR3 reads CATAGGADEQFF. For the CDR3, the DNA is TGTGCCACCGCCGGGGGGGCTGATGAGCAGTTCTTC. The rearrangement uses TRBV24-1 and TRBJ2-1, with 8 positions matching TRBD2. Germline values: CDR1 KGHDR, CDR2 SFDVKD. This CDR3 contains 12 residues. V gave up 9 bases and J gave up 8 bases; unmatched junction bases: 5.

This clonotype was seen only a few times. The chain recombines TRBV18 with TRBJ1-5; possible D gene TRBD1, 5 bases. CDR1 is KGHSH, CDR2 LQKENI, per germline. The CDR3 runs to 18 residues. Trimming left V 0 bases short and J 2 bases short, with 17 bases between. CDR3 DNA sequence: TGTGCCAGCTCACCACCGGTAGGCTCCGGGACGGGCAATCAGCCCCAGCATTTT. Protein: CASSPPVGSGTGNQPQHF.

This clonotype was recorded a few times. The chain has TRBV27 and TRBJ1-1; D is undetermined. There are 13 residues in the CDR3. Germline V CDR1 and CDR2: MNHEY, SMNVEV (reference sequence). The ends were cut back, 3 bases at V and 3 bases at J, with 8 bases in the middle. CDR3 sequence reads: CASSFSWDTEAFF. For the CDR3, the DNA is TGTGCCAGCAGTTTTTCGTGGGACACTGAAGCTTTCTTT.

Only a few counts were recorded for this clonotype. The rearrangement links TRBV20-1 to TRBJ2-3; D possibly corresponds to TRBD2 (6 bases). The CDR3 sequence is 13 residues long. The V and J ends lost 6 bases and 4 bases respectively, with 14 bases between them. Germline V gene data show CDR1 as DFQATT and CDR2 as SNEGSKA (reference sequence). The DNA of the CDR3 is TGCAGTGCCCCACTCGGCGGGGCAGATACGCAGTATTTT. Its protein is CSAPLGGADTQYF.

This clonotype has a handful of counts. The V call is TRBV12-3 or TRBV12-4, the J call TRBJ1-1, with 7 nucleotides matching TRBD1. V trimming: 6 bases; J trimming: 5 bases; junction bases outside the gene matches: 9. This CDR3 comprises 14 residues. For the CDR3, the DNA is TGTGCCAGCAGCCTACATCAGGGGGGGACTGAAGCTTTCTTT. Translated: CASSLHQGGTEAFF.

The rearrangement links TRBV20-1 to TRBJ2-5; TRBD2 matches at 12 bases. The CDR3 has 16 amino acids. Germline values: CDR1 DFQATT, CDR2 SNEGSKA (reference sequence). Trimming cost V 3 bases and J 5 bases; bases outside gene matches: 10. CDR3 sequence reads: CSASQLAGGWSETQYF. CDR3 sequence (DNA): TGCAGTGCTAGTCAGCTAGCGGGGGGGTGGTCGGAGACCCAGTACTTC.

This clonotype occurred a few times. The chain combines TRBV7-6 with TRBJ1-5; D call uncertain. In germline, CDR1 is SGHVS, CDR2 FNYEAQ. The CDR3 spans 12 residues. V was trimmed by 6 bases and J by 7 bases, leaving 10 bases between them. Written as DNA, the CDR3 is TGTGCCAGCAGTAGGGCGGGACAGCCCCAGCATTTT. It encodes CASSRAGQPQHF. Full variable domain (outside the CDR3, taken from reference TRBV7-6 and TRBJ1-5): GAGVSQSPRYKVTKRGQDVALRCDPISGHVSLYWYRQALGQGPEFLTYFNYEAQQDKSGLPNDRFSAERPEGSISTLTIQRTEQRDSAMYRCASSRAGQPQHFGDGTRLSIL.

This clonotype has only a few counts. The chain links TRBV6-1 to TRBJ1-2; no clear D. V lost 7 bases to trimming and J lost 7 bases, with 13 bases between them. Germline CDR1 reads MNHNS; CDR2 reads SASEGT. This CDR3 is built from 12 residues. This chain's CDR3 is CASTLASSGYTF. The CDR3 coding sequence is TGTGCCAGCACCCTGGCGAGCAGTGGCTACACCTTC.

This clonotype was counted ten times or more. The chain links TRBV7-2 to TRBJ2-3; perhaps TRBD2 as D (7 bases). This CDR3 region has 17 residues. V was shortened by 4 bases and J by 4 bases, with 21 bases between the two germline ends. Germline V gene sequence: CDR1 SGHTA, CDR2 FQGNSA. The CDR3 sequence: CASSYRRGGGPSDTQYF. The CDR3 nucleotides are TGTGCCAGCAGCTACCGTAGGGGGGGAGGGCCGTCAGATACGCAGTATTTT.

This clonotype was seen repeatedly, ten times or more. The genes are TRBV7-9 and TRBJ1-1; a weak D match, TRBD1 (6 bases). The CDR3 consists of 18 residues. V lost 1 base, J lost 0 bases, and 18 bases lay in between. Germline CDR1 reads SEHNR; CDR2 reads FQNEAQ (reference sequence). CDR3 sequence: CASSLGSLSGEMNTEAFF. CDR3 DNA: TGTGCCAGCAGCTTAGGTTCGTTGTCAGGGGAAATGAACACTGAAGCTTTCTTT.

J is TRBJ2-7 and V is TRBV20-1; a weak D match, TRBD1 (5 bases). The CDR3 covers 11 residues. V lost 6 bases and J 3 bases, leaving 9 bases between the germline ends. In germline, CDR1 is DFQATT, CDR2 SNEGSKA (reference sequence). DNA of the CDR3: TGCAGTGCCGACAGAGACTACGAGCAGTACTTC. It translates to CSADRDYEQYF.

This clonotype was recorded a few times. The chain couples TRBV6-6 to TRBJ2-7; no clear D. CDR3 length: 11 amino acids. Trimming removed 10 bases at V and 3 bases at J, with 10 bases between. Per germline, CDR1 MNHNY and CDR2 SVGAGI (reference sequence). The CDR3 DNA sequence: TGTGCCACCCTCTTGGGCTACGAGCAGTACTTC. Translation gives CATLLGYEQYF.

This clonotype came up a few times. The rearrangement joins TRBV6-1 to TRBJ2-3; TRBD2 aligns across 11 bases. The germline V gene has CDR1 MNHNS and CDR2 SASEGT. The CDR3 contains 16 residues. J gave up 1 base and V 4 bases, and 4 bases lay outside the gene matches. The CDR3 loop is CASSGTSGYGTDTQYF. CDR3 nucleotide sequence: TGTGCCAGCAGTGGGACTAGCGGGTACGGCACAGATACGCAGTATTTT.

In its sample, this clonotype was seen many times. This chain uses TRBV5-1 with TRBJ2-5; D unclear. V lost 4 bases, J lost 3 bases, and 13 bases lay in between. Germline V gene sequence: CDR1 SGHRS, CDR2 YFSETQ. This CDR3 contains 14 residues. CDR3 nucleotide sequence: TGCGCCAGCAGCGAACTTGGACGAAAAGAGACCCAGTACTTC. Protein product: CASSELGRKETQYF.

The V call is TRBV20-1, the J call TRBJ1-4; TRBD1 might be the D (5 bases). The V and J ends lost 0 bases and 1 base respectively, with 12 bases between them. Germline V gene sequence: CDR1 DFQATT, CDR2 SNEGSKA (reference sequence). The CDR3 extends over 16 amino acids. The CDR3 DNA reads as TGCAGTGCTAGAGATCGATTCGGGGGAACTAATGAAAAACTGTTTTTT. Protein product: CSARDRFGGTNEKLFF.

This clonotype showed up just a few times. The V call is TRBV19, the J call TRBJ1-5; 9 bases are a match to TRBD1. Germline CDR1 is LNHDA and CDR2 is SQIVND (reference sequence). Trimming took 8 bases from V and 6 from J; bases not matched to a gene: 8. The CDR3 loop spans 14 amino acids. CDR3 protein: CASAPDRGAQPQHF. In DNA, the CDR3 is TGTGCCAGTGCCCCTGACAGGGGGGCTCAGCCCCAGCATTTT.

The chain links TRBV14 to TRBJ1-6; D possibly corresponds to TRBD1 (6 bases). The V gene lost 2 bases and the J gene lost 10 bases, with 18 bases spanning the gap. Germline V gives CDR1 SGHDN, CDR2 FVKESK. This CDR3 is built from 16 residues. The CDR3 is CASSQNRPGAGSPLHF. For the CDR3, the DNA is TGTGCCAGCAGCCAAAACCGCCCAGGGGCCGGGTCACCCCTCCACTTT.

The chain couples TRBV25-1 to TRBJ2-1, with D perhaps matching TRBD2 (6 bases). The CDR3 loop spans 16 amino acids. Trimming took off 3 bases at V and 8 bases at J, with 20 bases between the two ends. From germline, CDR1 is MGHDK and CDR2 SYGVNS. The CDR3: CASSDHGAGLGDEQFF. CDR3 bases: TGTGCCAGCAGTGATCACGGGGCGGGGTTAGGCGATGAGCAGTTCTTC.